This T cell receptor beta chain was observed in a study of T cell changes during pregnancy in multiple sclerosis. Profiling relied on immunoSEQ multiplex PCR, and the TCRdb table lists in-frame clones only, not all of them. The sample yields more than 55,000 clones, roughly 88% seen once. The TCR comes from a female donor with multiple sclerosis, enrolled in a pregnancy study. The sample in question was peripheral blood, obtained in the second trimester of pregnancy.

This chain's CDR3 is CASSYTGGPSYEQYF. The CDR3 coding sequence is TGTGCCAGCAGTTATACAGGGGGTCCCTCCTACGAGCAGTACTTC. The genes are TRBV28 and TRBJ2-7; 8 positions agree with TRBD1. Germline values: CDR1 MDHEN, CDR2 SYDVKM. V was clipped by 4 bases and J by 0 bases; unmatched bases: 5. The CDR3 contains 15 residues. Looking up the rest from reference TRBV28 and TRBJ2-7 gives the full variable domain: DVKVTQSSRYLVKRTGEKVFLECVQDMDHENMFWYRQDPGLGLRLIYFSYDVKMKEKGDIPEGYSVSREKKERFSLILESASTNQTSMYLCASSYTGGPSYEQYFGPGTRLTVT.